Below, 5 T cell receptor beta chains from the same sample are listed, as sequenced in a study of blood T cell repertoires in COVID-19. Sequenced by immunoSEQ multiplex PCR; TCRdb stores in-frame clones only, minus some. The sample comprises about 130,000 clones, 85% to 90% of which are singletons, and about 4.5% rests with the top ten. The material sequenced was peripheral blood. The receptor set was obtained from a man between 60 and 70 years old with COVID-19, enrolled during active disease.

As DNA, the CDR3 is TGTGCCAGCAGCTTAGGAGCGGGGGTTTCGCGAGGGGCCAACGTCCTGACTTTC. It codes for CASSLGAGVSRGANVLTF. The chain is built from TRBV7-2 and TRBJ2-6, with 8 bases that match TRBD2. Germline V gives CDR1 SGHTA, CDR2 FQGNSA. Trimming at V came to 1 base and at J to 4 bases, leaving 9 bases not matched to a gene. The CDR3 loop spans 18 amino acids.

V gene TRBV5-1 combines with J gene TRBJ2-1, with 11 nucleotides matching TRBD2. The germline V gene has CDR1 SGHRS and CDR2 YFSETQ. This CDR3 region has 18 residues. J gave up 8 bases and V 4 bases, and 17 bases lay outside the gene matches. DNA of the CDR3: TGCGCCAGCAGCCTCACCCCGCTGACTAGCGGGATGTACTATGAGCAGTTCTTC. Its translation is CASSLTPLTSGMYYEQFF.

The chain links TRBV3-1 (or the pseudogene TRBV3-2) to TRBJ2-1; 10 bases line up with TRBD1. There are 17 residues in the CDR3. Germline V CDR1 and CDR2: LGHDT, YNNKEL (reference sequence). After removal of 3 bases from V and 9 bases from J, the junction contained 14 bases not matched to a gene. The CDR3 region is CASSQEPGQGSDGEQFF. CDR3 in DNA: TGTGCCAGCAGCCAGGAGCCGGGACAGGGGAGCGATGGTGAGCAGTTCTTC.

Ten or more counts support this clone. The V gene is TRBV11-2, the J gene TRBJ1-5, with 8 nucleotides matching TRBD1. V lost 5 bases to trimming and J lost 5 bases; unmatched junction nucleotides: 14. This CDR3 region has 17 residues. In germline, CDR1 is SGHAT, CDR2 FQNNGV. CDR3 DNA sequence: TGTGCCAGCAGCCCTGGACAGGGCGGGGGTATGCATCAGCCCCAGCATTTT. Translated, it gives CASSPGQGGGMHQPQHF.

This clone was counted once. The chain employs TRBV14 and TRBJ2-5; 7 positions match TRBD2. V gave up 3 bases and J gave up 4 bases; unmatched junction bases: 11. Germline-derived CDR1 and CDR2 are SGHDN and FVKESK. This CDR3 is 16 amino acids long. The CDR3 sequence is CASSHGLRTGGETQYF. Here the CDR3 DNA reads TGTGCCAGCAGCCATGGACTGAGGACGGGGGGAGAGACCCAGTACTTC.